The sequence of this T cell receptor beta chain was determined in a study of cytomegalovirus exposure and HLA in healthy donors. Sequencing was performed with immunoSEQ multiplex PCR; in TCRdb, only in-frame clones are kept and a portion is missing. The data contain some 170,000 clones, about 89% of them singletons. CDR1 is SGHTA, CDR2 FQGNSA, per germline. J gave up 0 bases and V 7 bases, and 6 bases lay outside the gene matches. CDR3 length: 16 residues. The V and J genes are TRBV7-2 and TRBJ1-3, with 10 positions matching TRBD1. The origin of this receptor is a man between 18 and 29 years old in good health and CMV-seropositive. The sequenced sample was PBMCs. The CDR3 DNA sequence: TGTGCCAGCACCCTGACAGGGGGCCTCTCTGGAAACACCATATATTTT. It yields the protein CASTLTGGLSGNTIYF.